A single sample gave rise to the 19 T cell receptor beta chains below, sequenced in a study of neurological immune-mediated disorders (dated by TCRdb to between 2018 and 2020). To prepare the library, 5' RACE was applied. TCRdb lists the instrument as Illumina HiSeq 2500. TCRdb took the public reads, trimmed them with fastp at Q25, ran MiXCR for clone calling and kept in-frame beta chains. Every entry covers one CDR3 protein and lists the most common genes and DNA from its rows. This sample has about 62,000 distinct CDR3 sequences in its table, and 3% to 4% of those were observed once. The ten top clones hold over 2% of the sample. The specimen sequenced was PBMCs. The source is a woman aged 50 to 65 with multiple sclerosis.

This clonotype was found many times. The CDR3, as DNA: TGTGCCAGCAGCTTAGTGCTGGGCCTAGGGAGCGGGGAGCTGTTTTTT. The encoded protein is CASSLVLGLGSGELFF. The V call is TRBV7-9, the J call TRBJ2-2, with D perhaps matching TRBD2 (5 bases). Germline V gene lookup returns CDR1 SEHNR and CDR2 FQNEAQ (reference sequence). V shed 1 base and J shed 7 bases, with 16 bases lying between them. The CDR3 length is 16 residues.

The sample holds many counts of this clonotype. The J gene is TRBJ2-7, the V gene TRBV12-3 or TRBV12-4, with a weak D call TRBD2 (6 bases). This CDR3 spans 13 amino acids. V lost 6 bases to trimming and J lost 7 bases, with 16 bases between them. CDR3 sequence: CASSRKGGKEQYF. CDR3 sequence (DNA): TGTGCCAGCAGCCGAAAGGGAGGAAAAGAGCAGTACTTC.

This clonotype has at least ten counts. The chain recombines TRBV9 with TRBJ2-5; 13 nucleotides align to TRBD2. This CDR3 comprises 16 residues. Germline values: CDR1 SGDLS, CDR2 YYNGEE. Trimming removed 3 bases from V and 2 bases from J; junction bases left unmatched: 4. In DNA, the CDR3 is TGTGCCAGCAGCGGACGACTAGCGGGAGGACAAGAGACCCAGTACTTC. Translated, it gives CASSGRLAGGQETQYF.

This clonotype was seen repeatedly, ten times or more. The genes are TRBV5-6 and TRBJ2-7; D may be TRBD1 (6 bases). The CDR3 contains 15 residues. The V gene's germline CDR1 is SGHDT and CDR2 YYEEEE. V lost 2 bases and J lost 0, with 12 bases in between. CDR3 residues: CASSFTPDSSYEQYF. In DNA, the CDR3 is TGTGCCAGCAGCTTTACCCCGGACAGCTCCTACGAGCAGTACTTC.

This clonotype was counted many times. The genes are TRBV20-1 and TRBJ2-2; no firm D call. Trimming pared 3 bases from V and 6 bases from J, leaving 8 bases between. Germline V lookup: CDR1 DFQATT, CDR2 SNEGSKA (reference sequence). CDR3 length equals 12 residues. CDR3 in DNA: TGCAGTGCTAGGAAGAGTCCCGGGGAGCTGTTTTTT. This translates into CSARKSPGELFF.

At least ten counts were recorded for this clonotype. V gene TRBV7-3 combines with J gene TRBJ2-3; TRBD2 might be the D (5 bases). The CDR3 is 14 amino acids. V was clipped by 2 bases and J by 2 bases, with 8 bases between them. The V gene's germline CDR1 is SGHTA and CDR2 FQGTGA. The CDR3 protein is CASSLSGDTDTQYF. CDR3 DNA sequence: TGTGCCAGCAGCTTATCCGGGGACACAGATACGCAGTATTTT. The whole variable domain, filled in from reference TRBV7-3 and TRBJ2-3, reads GAGVSQTPSNKVTEKGKYVELRCDPISGHTALYWYRQSLGQGPEFLIYFQGTGAADDSGLPNDRFFAVRPEGSVSTLKIQRTERGDSAVYLCASSLSGDTDTQYFGPGTRLTVL.

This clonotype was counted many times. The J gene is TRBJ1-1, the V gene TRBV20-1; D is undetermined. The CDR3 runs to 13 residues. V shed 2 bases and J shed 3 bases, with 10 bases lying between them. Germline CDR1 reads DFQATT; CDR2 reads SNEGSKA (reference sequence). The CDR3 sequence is CSARLQRDTEAFF. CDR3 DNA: TGCAGTGCTAGATTACAGCGAGACACTGAAGCTTTCTTT.

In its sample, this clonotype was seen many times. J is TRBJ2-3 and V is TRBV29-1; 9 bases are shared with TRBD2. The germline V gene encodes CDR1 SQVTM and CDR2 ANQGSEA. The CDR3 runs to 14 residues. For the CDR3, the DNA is TGCTCCTCCGACAGCGGGGGGTCCCCAGATACGCAGTATTTT. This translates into CSSDSGGSPDTQYF.

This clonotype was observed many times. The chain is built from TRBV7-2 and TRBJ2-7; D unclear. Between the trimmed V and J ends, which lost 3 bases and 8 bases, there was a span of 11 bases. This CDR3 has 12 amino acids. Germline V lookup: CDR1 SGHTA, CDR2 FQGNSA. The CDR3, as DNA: TGTGCCAGCAGCTTGGATAATTCGCAGCAGTACTTC. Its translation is CASSLDNSQQYF.

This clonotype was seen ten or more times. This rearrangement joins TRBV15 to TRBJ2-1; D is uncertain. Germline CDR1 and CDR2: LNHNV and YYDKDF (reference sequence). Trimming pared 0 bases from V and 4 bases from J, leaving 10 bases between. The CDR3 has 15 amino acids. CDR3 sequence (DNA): TGTGCCACCAGCAGAGACCGTCAGAAGTACAATGAGCAGTTCTTC. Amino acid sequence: CATSRDRQKYNEQFF.

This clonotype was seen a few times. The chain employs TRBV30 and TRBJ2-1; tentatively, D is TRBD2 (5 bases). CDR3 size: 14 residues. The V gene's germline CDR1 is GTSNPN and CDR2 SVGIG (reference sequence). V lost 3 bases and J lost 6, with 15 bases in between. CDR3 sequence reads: CAWSATGGFNEQFF. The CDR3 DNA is TGTGCCTGGAGCGCAACCGGAGGTTTCAATGAGCAGTTCTTC.

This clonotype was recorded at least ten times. The CDR3 bases are TGCAGTGCGTGGGACACTACATCCACAGATACGCAGTATTTT. This sequence encodes CSAWDTTSTDTQYF. This chain connects TRBV20-1 to TRBJ2-3, with TRBD1 as a possible D gene (6 bases). Germline V lookup: CDR1 DFQATT, CDR2 SNEGSKA (reference sequence). This CDR3 has 14 residues. V was shortened by 6 bases and J by 2 bases, with 15 bases between the two germline ends.

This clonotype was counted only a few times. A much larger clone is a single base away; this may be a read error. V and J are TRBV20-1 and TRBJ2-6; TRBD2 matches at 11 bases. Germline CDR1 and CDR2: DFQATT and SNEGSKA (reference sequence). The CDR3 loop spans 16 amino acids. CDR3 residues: CSALLAGGSGAKVLTF. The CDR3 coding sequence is TGCAGTGCCCTTCTAGCGGGAGGCTCTGGGGCCAAAGTCCTGACTTTC.

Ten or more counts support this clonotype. The DNA of the CDR3 is TGTGCCAGCAGTTTCCATCCAGCCTATGGCTACACCTTC. Its translation: CASSFHPAYGYTF. V usage is TRBV12-3 or TRBV12-4 and J usage is TRBJ1-2; D gene ambiguous. Trimming pared 3 bases from V and 4 bases from J, leaving 9 bases between. The CDR3 runs 13 residues.

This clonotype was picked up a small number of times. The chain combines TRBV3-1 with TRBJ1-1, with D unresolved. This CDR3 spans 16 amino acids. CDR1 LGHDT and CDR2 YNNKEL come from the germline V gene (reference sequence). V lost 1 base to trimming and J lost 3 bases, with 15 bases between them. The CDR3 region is CASSQGFMVGDTEAFF. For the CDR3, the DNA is TGTGCCAGCAGCCAAGGATTTATGGTCGGGGACACTGAAGCTTTCTTT.

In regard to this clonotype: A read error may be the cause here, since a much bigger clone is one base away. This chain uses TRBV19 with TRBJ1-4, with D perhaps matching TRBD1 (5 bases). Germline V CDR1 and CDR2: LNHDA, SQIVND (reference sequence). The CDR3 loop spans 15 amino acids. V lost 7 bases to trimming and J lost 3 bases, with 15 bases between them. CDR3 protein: CASTSAGIPNEKLFF. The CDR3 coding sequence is TGTGCCAGTACCTCGGCAGGGATTCCTAATGAAAAACTGTTTTTT.

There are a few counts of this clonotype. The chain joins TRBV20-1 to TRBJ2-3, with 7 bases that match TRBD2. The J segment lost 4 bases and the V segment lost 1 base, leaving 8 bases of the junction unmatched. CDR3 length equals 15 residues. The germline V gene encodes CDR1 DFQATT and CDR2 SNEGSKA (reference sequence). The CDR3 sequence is CSARAKAGRPDTQYF. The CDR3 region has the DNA TGCAGTGCTAGAGCTAAAGCGGGACGTCCAGATACGCAGTATTTT.

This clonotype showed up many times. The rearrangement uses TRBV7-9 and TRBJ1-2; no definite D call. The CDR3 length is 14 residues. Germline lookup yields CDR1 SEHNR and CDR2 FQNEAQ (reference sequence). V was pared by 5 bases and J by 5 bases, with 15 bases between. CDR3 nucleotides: TGTGCCAGCAGCCATCCCGGACTGGGATATGGCTACACCTTC. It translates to CASSHPGLGYGYTF.

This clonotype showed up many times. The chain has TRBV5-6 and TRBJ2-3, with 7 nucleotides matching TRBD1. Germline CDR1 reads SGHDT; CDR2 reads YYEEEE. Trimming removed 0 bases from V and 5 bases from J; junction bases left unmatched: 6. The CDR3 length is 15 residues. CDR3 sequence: CASSLAGTAGDTQYF. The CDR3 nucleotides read TGTGCCAGCAGCTTGGCCGGGACAGCAGGAGATACGCAGTATTTT.